The T cell receptor (beta chain) described here comes from a study of blood T cell repertoires in COVID-19. Germline CDR1 SGHNT, CDR2 YYREEE (reference sequence). Trimming took off 2 bases at V and 2 bases at J, with 10 bases between the two ends. The CDR3 covers 14 residues. Method: immunoSEQ multiplex PCR; TCRdb's copy keeps in-frame clones and lacks some. This sample has roughly 200,000 clones, with around 82% found just once. Sequencing was done on a sample of peripheral blood. The J gene is TRBJ1-2, the V gene TRBV5-4; no clear D. This TCR was sampled from a man aged 40-49 years with active or convalescent COVID-19. Here the CDR3 reads CASSLEPVNYGYTF. The CDR3 DNA reads TGTGCCAGCAGCTTAGAGCCGGTGAACTATGGCTACACCTTC.